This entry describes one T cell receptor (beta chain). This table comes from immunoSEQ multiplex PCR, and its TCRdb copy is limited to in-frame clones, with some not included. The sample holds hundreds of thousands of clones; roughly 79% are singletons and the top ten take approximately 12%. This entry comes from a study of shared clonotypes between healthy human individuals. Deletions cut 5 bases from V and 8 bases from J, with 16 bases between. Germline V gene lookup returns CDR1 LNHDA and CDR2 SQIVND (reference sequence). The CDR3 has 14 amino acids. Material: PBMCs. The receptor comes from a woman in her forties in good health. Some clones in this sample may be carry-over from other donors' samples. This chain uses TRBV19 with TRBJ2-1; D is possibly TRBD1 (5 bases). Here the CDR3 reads CASSSRAEWDEQFF. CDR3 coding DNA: TGTGCCAGTAGTTCCAGGGCGGAATGGGATGAGCAGTTCTTC.